This TCR beta chain was found in a study of cytomegalovirus exposure and HLA in healthy donors. The wider study: Drawn from HLA-typed donors, about 82 million unique TCRs were held in an early data release. Of several hundred genotyped donors, roughly 80% grouped in the Caucasian-associated ancestry cluster. General study results and limits: TCR beta chain V- and J-gene trimming was linked, in a later analysis, to a missense variant in DCLRE1C. In an earlier analysis, in approximately 630 donors, most V segments appeared productive either ~90% or ~30% of the time.

In the PCR, 60 Vbeta and 13 Jbeta primers were used. Clones were sequenced by immunoSEQ multiplex PCR, and TCRdb holds only the in-frame ones, with some missing. The table lists about 63,000 clones, 73% of them singletons. Germline CDR1 reads LNHDA; CDR2 reads SQIVND (reference sequence). The CDR3 loop spans 13 amino acids. On this clone itself: What it binds is unknown. At one end, the junction sequence differs from germline, possibly due to a read error.

The sequencing sample was made of PBMCs. The chain recombines TRBV19 with TRBJ2-3, with TRBD2 matching over 9 bases. This TCR came from a man aged 45 to 65 in good health and CMV-seronegative. As DNA, the CDR3 is TGTGCCAGTAGGGTAGCGGGAGCAGATATGCAGTATTTT. Protein product: CASRVAGADMQYF.